Below, 2 T cell receptor beta chains from the same sample are listed, as sequenced in a study of spatial heterogeneity in lung cancer. Study-level results: Tumoral mutation counts were tracked by counts of expanded intratumoral alpha and beta TCRs.

This sample's time point: sample taken at primary tumor resection. Antigen specificity for these receptors is unknown. One entry per CDR3 protein, called by TCRdb with MiXCR from the 5' RACE reads. The table shows 600 to 800 distinct CDR3 sequences, with approximately 17% occurring only once. Source: lung tumor tissue, taken at surgery. The origin of the receptors is a female donor with early-stage non-small cell lung cancer.

Sample share makes this clonotype large. V gene TRBV5-6 combines with J gene TRBJ2-7; D is uncertain. V was shortened by 2 bases and J by 1 base, with 10 bases between the two germline ends. Germline lookup yields CDR1 SGHDT and CDR2 YYEEEE. The CDR3 has 14 amino acids. DNA for the CDR3: TGTGCCAGCAGCTTCCGGTCTCGGTCCTACGAGCAGTACGTC. Protein sequence: CASSFRSRSYEQYV.

As concerns this clonotype: This clone may be a read error of a much larger clone one base away. In this CDR3 the conserved last residue, phenylalanine or tryptophan, is missing, so a read error is likely. This chain connects TRBV28 to TRBJ2-7; possibly TRBD2 for D (6 bases). The V end was cut by 6 bases, the J end by 7 bases, with 13 bases between. Germline-derived CDR1 and CDR2 are MDHEN and SYDVKM. There are 12 residues in the CDR3. For the CDR3, the DNA is TGTGCCAGCAGGTCCACTAGCTGGGAGCAGTACTAC. As protein: CASRSTSWEQYY.